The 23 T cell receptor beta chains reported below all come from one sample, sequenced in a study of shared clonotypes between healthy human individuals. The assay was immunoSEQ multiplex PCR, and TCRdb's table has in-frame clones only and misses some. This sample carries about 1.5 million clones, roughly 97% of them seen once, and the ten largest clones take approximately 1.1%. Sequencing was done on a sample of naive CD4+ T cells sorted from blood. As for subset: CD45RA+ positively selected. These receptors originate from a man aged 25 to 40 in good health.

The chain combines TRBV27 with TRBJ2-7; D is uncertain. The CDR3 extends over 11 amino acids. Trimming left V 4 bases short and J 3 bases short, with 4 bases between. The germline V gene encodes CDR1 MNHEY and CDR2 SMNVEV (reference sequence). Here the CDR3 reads CASSWNYEQYF. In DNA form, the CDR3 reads TGTGCCAGCAGTTGGAACTACGAGCAGTACTTC.

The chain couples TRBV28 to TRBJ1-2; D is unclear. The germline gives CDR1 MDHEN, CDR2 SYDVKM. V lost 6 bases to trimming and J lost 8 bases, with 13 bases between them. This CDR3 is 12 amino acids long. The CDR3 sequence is CASRSGPEGYTF. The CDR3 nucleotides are TGTGCCAGCAGGAGTGGCCCGGAGGGCTACACCTTC.

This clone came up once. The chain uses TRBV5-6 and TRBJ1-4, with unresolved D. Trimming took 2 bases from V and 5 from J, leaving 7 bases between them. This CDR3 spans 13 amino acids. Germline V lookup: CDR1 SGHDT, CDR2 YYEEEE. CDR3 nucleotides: TGTGCCAGCAGCTTCGGCGGAAATGAAAAACTGTTTTTT. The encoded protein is CASSFGGNEKLFF.

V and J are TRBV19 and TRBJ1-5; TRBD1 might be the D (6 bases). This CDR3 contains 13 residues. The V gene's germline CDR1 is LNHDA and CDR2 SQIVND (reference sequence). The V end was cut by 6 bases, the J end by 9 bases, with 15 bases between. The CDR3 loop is CASRGGSNRPQHF. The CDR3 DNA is TGTGCCAGTAGGGGGGGCAGCAACCGGCCCCAGCATTTT. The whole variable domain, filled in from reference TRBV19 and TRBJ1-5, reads DGGITQSPKYLFRKEGQNVTLSCEQNLNHDAMYWYRQDPGQGLRLIYYSQIVNDFQKGDIAEGYSVSREKKESFPLTVTSAQKNPTAFYLCASRGGSNRPQHFGDGTRLSIL.

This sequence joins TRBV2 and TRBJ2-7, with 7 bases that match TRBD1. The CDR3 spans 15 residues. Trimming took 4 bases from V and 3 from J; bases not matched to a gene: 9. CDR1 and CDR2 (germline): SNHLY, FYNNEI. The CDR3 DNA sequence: TGTGCCAGCAGTGTTGGACAGGTCTCTCTCTACGAGCAGTACTTC. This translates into CASSVGQVSLYEQYF.

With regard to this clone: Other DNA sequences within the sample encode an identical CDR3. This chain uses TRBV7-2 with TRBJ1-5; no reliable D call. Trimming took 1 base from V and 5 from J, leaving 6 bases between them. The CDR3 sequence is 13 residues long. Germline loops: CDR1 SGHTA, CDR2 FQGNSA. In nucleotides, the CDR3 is TGTGCCAGCAGCTTAGGTAGGGATCAGCCCCAGCATTTT. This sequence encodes CASSLGRDQPQHF. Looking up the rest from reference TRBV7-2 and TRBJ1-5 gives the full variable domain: GAGVSQSPSNKVTEKGKDVELRCDPISGHTALYWYRQSLGQGLEFLIYFQGNSAPDKSGLPSDRFSAERTGGSVSTLTIQRTQQEDSAVYLCASSLGRDQPQHFGDGTRLSIL.

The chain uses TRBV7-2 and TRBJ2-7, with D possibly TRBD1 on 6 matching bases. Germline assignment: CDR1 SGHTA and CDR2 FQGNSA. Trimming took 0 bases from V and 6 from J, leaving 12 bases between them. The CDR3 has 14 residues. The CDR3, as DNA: TGTGCCAGCAGCTTAGCGCAGGGGCGTCGCGAGCAGTACTTC. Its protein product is CASSLAQGRREQYF.

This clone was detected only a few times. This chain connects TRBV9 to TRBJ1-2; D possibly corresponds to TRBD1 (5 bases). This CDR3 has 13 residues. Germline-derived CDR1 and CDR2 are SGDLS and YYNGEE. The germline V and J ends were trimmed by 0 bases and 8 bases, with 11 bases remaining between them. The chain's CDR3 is CASSVEDIKGYTF. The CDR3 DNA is TGTGCCAGCAGCGTAGAGGACATTAAAGGCTACACCTTC.

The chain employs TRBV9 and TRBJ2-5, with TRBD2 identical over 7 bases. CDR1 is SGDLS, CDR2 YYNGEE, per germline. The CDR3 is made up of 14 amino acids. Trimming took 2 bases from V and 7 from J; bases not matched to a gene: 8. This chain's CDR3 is CASSVDWSGGTQYF. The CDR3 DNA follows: TGTGCCAGCAGCGTCGACTGGTCGGGAGGGACCCAGTACTTC.

CDR3 in amino acids: CASTPLSGTNDEQFF. The CDR3 nucleotides are TGTGCCAGCACTCCACTCTCCGGGACTAACGATGAGCAGTTCTTC. The chain has TRBV7-9 and TRBJ2-1; 7 positions match TRBD2. Germline V CDR1 and CDR2: SEHNR, FQNEAQ (reference sequence). Trimming removed 7 bases from V and 8 bases from J; junction bases left unmatched: 14. The CDR3 runs 15 residues.

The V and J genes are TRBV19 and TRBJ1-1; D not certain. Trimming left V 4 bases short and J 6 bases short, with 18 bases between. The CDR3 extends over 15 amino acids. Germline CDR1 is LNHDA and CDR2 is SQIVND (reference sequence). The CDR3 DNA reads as TGTGCCAGTAGTAGCGCACGGACTGGGTTCCCTGAAGCTTTCTTT. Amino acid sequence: CASSSARTGFPEAFF.

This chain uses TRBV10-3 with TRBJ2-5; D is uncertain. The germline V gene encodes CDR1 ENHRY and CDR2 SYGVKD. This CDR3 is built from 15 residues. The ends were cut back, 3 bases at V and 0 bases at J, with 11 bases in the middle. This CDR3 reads CAISDELSYQETQYF. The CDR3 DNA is TGTGCCATCAGTGATGAACTATCGTACCAAGAGACCCAGTACTTC.

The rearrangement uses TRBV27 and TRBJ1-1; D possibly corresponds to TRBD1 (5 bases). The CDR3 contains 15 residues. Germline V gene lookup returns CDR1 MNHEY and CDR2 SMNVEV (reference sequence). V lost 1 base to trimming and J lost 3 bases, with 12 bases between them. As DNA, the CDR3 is TGTGCCAGCAGTTTATTCCAGGGAGGGGACACTGAAGCTTTCTTT. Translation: CASSLFQGGDTEAFF.

DNA for the CDR3: TGTGCCAGCAGACAAACCCGCCGGGTGCAAACGTACGAGCAGTACTTC. It is translated as CASRQTRRVQTYEQYF. The rearrangement links TRBV2 to TRBJ2-7, with D uncertain. Trimming removed 6 bases at V and 4 bases at J, with 22 bases between. Germline V gene sequence: CDR1 SNHLY, CDR2 FYNNEI. The CDR3 covers 16 residues. The variable domain in full, with the rest retrieved from reference TRBV2 and TRBJ2-7, is EPEVTQTPSHQVTQMGQEVILRCVPISNHLYFYWYRQILGQKVEFLVSFYNNEISEKSEIFDDQFSVERPDGSNFTLKIRSTKLEDSAMYFCASRQTRRVQTYEQYFGPGTRLTVT.

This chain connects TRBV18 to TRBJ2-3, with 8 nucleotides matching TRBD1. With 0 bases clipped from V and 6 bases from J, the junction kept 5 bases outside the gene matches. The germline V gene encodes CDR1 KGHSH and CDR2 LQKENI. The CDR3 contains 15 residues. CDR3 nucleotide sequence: TGTGCCAGCTCACCACCGGGACAGGTTTCGGATACGCAGTATTTT. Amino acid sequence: CASSPPGQVSDTQYF.

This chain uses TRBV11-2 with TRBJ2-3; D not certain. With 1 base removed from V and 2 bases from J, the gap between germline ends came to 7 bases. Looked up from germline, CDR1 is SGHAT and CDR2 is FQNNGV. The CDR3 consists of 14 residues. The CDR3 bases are TGTGCCAGCAGCTTAGGTACACCCACAGATACGCAGTATTTT. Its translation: CASSLGTPTDTQYF.

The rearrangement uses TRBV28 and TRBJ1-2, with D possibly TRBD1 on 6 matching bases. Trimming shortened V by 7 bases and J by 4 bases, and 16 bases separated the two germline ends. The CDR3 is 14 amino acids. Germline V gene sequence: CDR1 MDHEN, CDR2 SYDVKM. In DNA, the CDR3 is TGTGCCAGCACCACAGGGATGAGATTCTATGGCTACACCTTC. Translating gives CASTTGMRFYGYTF.

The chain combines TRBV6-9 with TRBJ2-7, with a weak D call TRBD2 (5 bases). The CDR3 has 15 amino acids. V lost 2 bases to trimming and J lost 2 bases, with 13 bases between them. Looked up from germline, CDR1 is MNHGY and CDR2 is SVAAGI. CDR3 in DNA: TGTGCCAGCAGTTATGAGGGCCTACTACCCTACGAGCAGTACTTC. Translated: CASSYEGLLPYEQYF.

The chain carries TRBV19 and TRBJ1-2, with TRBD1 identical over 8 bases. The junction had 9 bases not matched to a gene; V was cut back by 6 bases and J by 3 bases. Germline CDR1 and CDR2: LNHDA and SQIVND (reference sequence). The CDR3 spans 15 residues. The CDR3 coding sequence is TGTGCCAGTAGGAGTCAGGGGGCCCCCTACTATGGCTACACCTTC. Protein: CASRSQGAPYYGYTF.

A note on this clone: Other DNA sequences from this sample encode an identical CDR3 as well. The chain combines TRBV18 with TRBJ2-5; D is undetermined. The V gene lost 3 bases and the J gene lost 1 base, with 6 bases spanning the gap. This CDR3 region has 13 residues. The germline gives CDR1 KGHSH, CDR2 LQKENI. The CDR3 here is CASSPTPQETQYF. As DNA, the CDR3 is TGTGCCAGCTCACCTACCCCCCAAGAGACCCAGTACTTC.

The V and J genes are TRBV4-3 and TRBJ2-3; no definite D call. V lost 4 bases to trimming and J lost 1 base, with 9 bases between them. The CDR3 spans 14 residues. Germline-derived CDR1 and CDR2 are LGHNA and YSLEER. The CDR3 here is CASSLAEGTDTQYF. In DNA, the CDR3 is TGCGCCAGCAGCCTCGCCGAGGGCACAGATACGCAGTATTTT.

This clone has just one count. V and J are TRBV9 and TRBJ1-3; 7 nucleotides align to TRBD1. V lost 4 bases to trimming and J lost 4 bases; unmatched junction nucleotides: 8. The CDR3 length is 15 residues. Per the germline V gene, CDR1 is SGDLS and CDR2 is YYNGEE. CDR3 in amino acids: CASSNSGGRGNTIYF. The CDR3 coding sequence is TGTGCCAGCAGCAACTCAGGGGGTCGGGGAAACACCATATATTTT.

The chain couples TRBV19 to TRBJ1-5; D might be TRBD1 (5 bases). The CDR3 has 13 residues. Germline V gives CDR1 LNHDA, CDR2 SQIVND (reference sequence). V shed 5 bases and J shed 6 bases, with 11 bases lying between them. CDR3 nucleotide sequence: TGTGCCAGTAGTGTCAGGGTTGGTCAGCCCCAGCATTTT. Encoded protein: CASSVRVGQPQHF. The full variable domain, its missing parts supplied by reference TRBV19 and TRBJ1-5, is DGGITQSPKYLFRKEGQNVTLSCEQNLNHDAMYWYRQDPGQGLRLIYYSQIVNDFQKGDIAEGYSVSREKKESFPLTVTSAQKNPTAFYLCASSVRVGQPQHFGDGTRLSIL.